The entry that follows covers one T cell receptor beta chain sequence. Its antigen is still unknown. The data are from a study of T cell responses to AZD1222 COVID-19 vaccine. Sequencing used immunoSEQ multiplex PCR; TCRdb keeps in-frame clones, though not all of them. The top ten clones hold about 1% of a sample with hundreds of thousands of clones, approximately 94% of them seen once. Overall study results and limits: Reportedly, nearly half of unique spike TCRs recognized epitopes outside B.1.351/B.1.1.7 mutations. Seropositive at baseline were only a handful of AZD1222 recipients. The breadth and depth of Spike-specific TCRs increased once two AZD1222 doses had been given. Clonal diversity may have been underestimated, and the donors were mostly white British, with more females than males.

J lost 0 bases, V lost 3 bases, and 13 bases had no gene match. Per the germline V gene, CDR1 is MDHEN and CDR2 is SYDVKM. This CDR3 region has 19 residues. The rearrangement joins TRBV28 to TRBJ1-4; 7 positions agree with TRBD1. This clonotype originated in an adult in good health. The sequencing here drew on peripheral blood, taken on day 0 of MenACWY control vaccination. The CDR3 region has the DNA TGTGCCAGCAGTTTTTCGGCAGGGGGGGACTATGCAACTAATGAAAAACTGTTTTTT. Encoded protein: CASSFSAGGDYATNEKLFF.